What follows are 29 T cell receptor beta chains derived from one specimen sequenced in a study of Graves' ophthalmopathy and Graves' hyperthyroidism. Amplified TCR beta CDR3 regions were obtained using RNA transcripts as template. HTBI-primed first-round RT-PCR preceded second-round multiplex PCR. TCRdb re-called the multiplex PCR reads with MiXCR, one entry per CDR3 protein. Of 230,000 or so distinct CDR3 sequences in the sample, approximately 42% were seen once. Sequencing was done on a sample of peripheral blood. These receptors all stem from an adult man with Graves' ophthalmopathy.

The chain links TRBV6-2 or TRBV6-3 to TRBJ1-5; D is unresolved. Trimming cost V 7 bases and J 4 bases, with 11 bases left between them. The CDR3 has 13 residues. From germline, CDR1 is MNHEY and CDR2 SVGEGT. In DNA form, the CDR3 reads TGTGCCAGCATGGGTGAGCATAATCAGCCCCAGCATTTT. Protein sequence: CASMGEHNQPQHF.

This clonotype has only a few counts. This chain connects TRBV2 to TRBJ1-2; the D gene is possibly TRBD1 (5 bases). Germline V gene lookup returns CDR1 SNHLY and CDR2 FYNNEI. The V end lost 0 bases, the J end lost 5 bases, and 19 bases lay between the germline ends. This CDR3 spans 17 amino acids. The CDR3 DNA reads TGTGCCAGCAGTGAAGCGCTTCAGGGTTTTTGGGAGTATGGCTACACCTTC. It encodes CASSEALQGFWEYGYTF.

This clonotype was counted a few times. The gene calls are TRBV19 and TRBJ2-2, with D tentatively TRBD1 (6 bases). CDR3 length equals 14 residues. Germline V lookup: CDR1 LNHDA, CDR2 SQIVND (reference sequence). Trimming shortened V by 7 bases and J by 2 bases, and 11 bases separated the two germline ends. The CDR3 loop is CASTMDRNTGELFF. The CDR3 nucleotides are TGTGCCAGTACCATGGACAGAAACACCGGGGAGCTGTTTTTT.

V is TRBV29-1 and J is TRBJ1-1, with D perhaps matching TRBD1 (6 bases). The germline CDR1 and CDR2 sequences are SQVTM and ANQGSEA. The CDR3 is made up of 14 amino acids. V was clipped by 8 bases and J by 3 bases, with 19 bases between them. CDR3 loop: CSLYGGSEHTEAFF. The CDR3 coding sequence is TGCAGCTTGTACGGGGGCAGTGAGCACACTGAAGCTTTCTTT.

The chain carries TRBV29-1 and TRBJ2-5, with D perhaps matching TRBD2 (6 bases). Trimming stripped 5 bases from V and 1 base from J, with 14 bases between. Germline CDR1 SQVTM, CDR2 ANQGSEA. This CDR3 contains 14 residues. CDR3 loop: CSVPSVGGQETQYF. The CDR3 DNA follows: TGCAGCGTTCCTAGTGTCGGGGGCCAAGAGACCCAGTACTTC.

The chain uses TRBV6-5 and TRBJ1-6; weak D call: TRBD1 (5 bases). V dropped 8 bases and J dropped 11 bases, with 13 bases sitting between them. The CDR3 is made up of 12 amino acids. The V gene's germline CDR1 is MNHEY and CDR2 SVGAGI. CDR3 nucleotide sequence: TGTGCCAGCTCCCGGACACCCCCACCCCTCCACTTT. Protein sequence: CASSRTPPPLHF.

This sequence joins TRBV29-1 and TRBJ1-2; TRBD1 is a possible D gene (5 bases). Trimming left V 2 bases short and J 4 bases short, with 8 bases between. Germline lookup yields CDR1 SQVTM and CDR2 ANQGSEA. The CDR3 sequence is 12 residues long. The CDR3 loop is CSVEWGGYGYTF. DNA for the CDR3: TGCAGCGTTGAATGGGGGGGCTATGGCTACACCTTC.

V gene TRBV28 combines with J gene TRBJ2-7; D remains unclear. The V gene lost 3 bases and the J gene lost 2 bases, with 11 bases spanning the gap. This CDR3 spans 14 amino acids. CDR1 and CDR2 (germline): MDHEN, SYDVKM. In DNA, the CDR3 is TGTGCCAGCAGTTTTGTGCCGACCGCCTACGAGCAGTACTTC. Protein: CASSFVPTAYEQYF.

This clonotype was recorded once. This chain links TRBV7-9 with TRBJ1-3; 8 positions match TRBD1. The V gene's germline CDR1 is SEHNR and CDR2 FQNEAQ (reference sequence). The trim removed 5 bases at V and 8 bases at J, leaving 8 bases unmatched. The CDR3 spans 14 residues. DNA of the CDR3: TGTGCCAGCAGCCCCGGACAGGGTAGAGACACCATATATTTT. Translated, it gives CASSPGQGRDTIYF.

This clonotype was picked up a small number of times. This rearrangement joins TRBV5-8 to TRBJ2-7; 9 bases map to TRBD1. V was pared by 2 bases and J by 2 bases, with 8 bases of the junction left unmatched. Germline V gives CDR1 SGHTS, CDR2 YDEGEE. This CDR3 has 16 residues. CDR3 sequence: CASSLGGGTGPYEQYF. CDR3 DNA: TGTGCCAGCAGCTTAGGCGGTGGGACAGGGCCCTACGAGCAGTACTTC.

This clonotype came up many times. The V gene is TRBV5-1, the J gene TRBJ2-2; D is ambiguous. V was trimmed by 0 bases and J by 1 base, leaving 4 bases between them. Germline CDR1 reads SGHRS; CDR2 reads YFSETQ. This CDR3 has 14 amino acids. As DNA, the CDR3 is TGCGCCAGCAGCTTGGGACAGAACACCGGGGAGCTGTTTTTT. Residues: CASSLGQNTGELFF.

This clonotype was seen a single time. The chain uses TRBV2 and TRBJ1-1; D unclear. Germline V lookup: CDR1 SNHLY, CDR2 FYNNEI. Trimming took off 5 bases at V and 7 bases at J, with 14 bases between the two ends. This CDR3 comprises 13 residues. CDR3: CASSLIGQIEAFF. Written as DNA, the CDR3 is TGTGCCAGCAGTTTAATCGGGCAGATTGAAGCTTTCTTT. The full variable domain, in which reference TRBV2 and TRBJ1-1 provide the parts outside the CDR3, is EPEVTQTPSHQVTQMGQEVILRCVPISNHLYFYWYRQILGQKVEFLVSFYNNEISEKSEIFDDQFSVERPDGSNFTLKIRSTKLEDSAMYFCASSLIGQIEAFFGQGTRLTVV.

This clonotype was counted only a few times. The chain carries TRBV2 and TRBJ1-2, with D possibly matching TRBD1 (6 bases). Germline loops: CDR1 SNHLY, CDR2 FYNNEI. The CDR3 totals 15 residues. V was trimmed by 5 bases and J by 4 bases, leaving 17 bases between them. CDR3 in DNA: TGTGCCAGCAGTTCCGGACAGAGGAGAGGCTATGGCTACACCTTC. Residues: CASSSGQRRGYGYTF.

This clonotype has only a few counts. The chain combines TRBV29-1 with TRBJ1-5; 7 positions agree with TRBD1. After removal of 5 bases from V and 6 bases from J, the junction contained 7 bases not matched to a gene. Germline CDR1 is SQVTM and CDR2 is ANQGSEA. This CDR3 contains 13 residues. CDR3 nucleotides: TGCAGCGTTTCCACAGGGGCAGGTCAGCCCCAGCATTTT. This translates into CSVSTGAGQPQHF.

This clonotype was seen just once. The genes are TRBV27 and TRBJ2-7; 7 bases line up with TRBD1. CDR1 and CDR2 from the germline V gene are MNHEY and SMNVEV (reference sequence). V lost 4 bases and J lost 4; bases outside the gene matches: 7. The CDR3 has 14 residues. The CDR3 DNA follows: TGTGCCAGCAGTTCGACAGGGAACCATTACGAGCAGTACTTC. Its protein is CASSSTGNHYEQYF.

This clonotype showed up just once. An end of the junction does not agree with germline; a read error may underlie this. The chain uses TRBV19 and TRBJ1-5; 8 positions match TRBD1. Germline V lookup: CDR1 LNHDA, CDR2 SQIVND (reference sequence). The CDR3 loop spans 18 amino acids. Here the CDR3 reads CASRRATGTGYSNQPQHF. CDR3 coding DNA: TGCGCCAGTAGAAGAGCCACCGGGACAGGATATAGCAATCAGCCCCAGCATTTT.

V usage is TRBV10-3 and J usage is TRBJ2-7; TRBD1 or TRBD2 may be the D gene (5 bases each). Germline V gene sequence: CDR1 ENHRY, CDR2 SYGVKD. This CDR3 is built from 14 residues. V was pared by 10 bases and J by 0 bases, with 16 bases between. The CDR3 coding sequence is TGTGCCAGCAGAACGACAGCGGTCTCCTACGAGCAGTACTTC. Amino acids: CASRTTAVSYEQYF.

This clonotype occurred a few times. The chain recombines TRBV7-9 with TRBJ2-7; 8 bases match TRBD2. Germline trimming cut 5 bases from V and 0 bases from J; bases unmatched to any gene: 9. The length of the CDR3 is 16 residues. Germline assignment: CDR1 SEHNR and CDR2 FQNEAQ (reference sequence). The CDR3 region is CASSPPGGDRSYEQYF. The CDR3 DNA follows: TGTGCCAGCAGCCCGCCGGGGGGGGATCGCTCCTACGAGCAGTACTTC.

The chain uses TRBV12-3 or TRBV12-4 and TRBJ2-2; D call uncertain. V gave up 8 bases and J gave up 1 base, with 14 bases separating them. The CDR3 is 15 amino acids. Here the CDR3 reads CASQDPIGNTGELFF. DNA of the CDR3: TGTGCCAGCCAGGACCCGATCGGGAACACCGGGGAGCTGTTTTTT.

This chain links TRBV24-1 with TRBJ2-5; 9 bases align to TRBD1. The V gene end was trimmed by 4 bases and the J gene end by 7 bases; junction bases not matched to a gene: 6. CDR1 and CDR2 from the germline V gene are KGHDR and SFDVKD. This CDR3 spans 14 amino acids. CDR3 bases: TGTGCCACCAGTGAACCCGGGACAGGGTCGACCCAGTACTTC. It translates to CATSEPGTGSTQYF.

This clonotype was observed at least ten times. V is TRBV15 and J is TRBJ1-1; D not resolved. V was pared by 3 bases and J by 2 bases, with 7 bases between. Germline V gives CDR1 LNHNV, CDR2 YYDKDF (reference sequence). The CDR3 is 13 residues long. CDR3 sequence (DNA): TGTGCCACCAGCAGTTACGGCAACACTGAAGCTTTCTTT. Encoded protein: CATSSYGNTEAFF.

In its sample, this clonotype was seen once. This chain joins TRBV6-4 and TRBJ2-1; no clear D gene. This CDR3 has 13 amino acids. Trimming pared 5 bases from V and 4 bases from J, leaving 9 bases between. Germline V gene sequence: CDR1 MRHNA, CDR2 SNTAGT. The CDR3 reads CASSRLLYNEQFF. As DNA, the CDR3 is TGTGCCAGCAGTCGACTCCTTTACAATGAGCAGTTCTTC.

V is TRBV7-3 and J is TRBJ2-2, with 7 bases that match TRBD2. With 0 bases clipped from V and 0 bases from J, the junction kept 7 bases outside the gene matches. CDR3 size: 18 residues. CDR1 is SGHTA, CDR2 FQGTGA, per germline. The CDR3 DNA follows: TGTGCCAGCAGCTTAACGGGTCTAGCGGCAGCGAACACCGGGGAGCTGTTTTTT. This gives the protein CASSLTGLAAANTGELFF. Full variable domain (rest looked up from reference TRBV7-3 and TRBJ2-2): GAGVSQTPSNKVTEKGKYVELRCDPISGHTALYWYRQSLGQGPEFLIYFQGTGAADDSGLPNDRFFAVRPEGSVSTLKIQRTERGDSAVYLCASSLTGLAAANTGELFFGEGSRLTVL.

This clonotype was recorded a few times. The genes are TRBV7-9 and TRBJ2-2, with D tentatively TRBD1 or TRBD2 (6 bases each). V was trimmed by 8 bases and J by 3 bases, leaving 19 bases between them. Germline lookup yields CDR1 SEHNR and CDR2 FQNEAQ (reference sequence). This CDR3 is built from 16 residues. The CDR3 DNA sequence: TGTGCCAGCCTTTCCAGGGGAGGAGGCTACACCGGGGAGCTGTTTTTT. Protein: CASLSRGGGYTGELFF. Full variable domain (remainder filled in from reference TRBV7-9 and TRBJ2-2): DTGVSQNPRHKITKRGQNVTFRCDPISEHNRLYWYRQTLGQGPEFLTYFQNEAQLEKSRLLSDRFSAERPKGSFSTLEIQRTEQGDSAMYLCASLSRGGGYTGELFFGEGSRLTVL.

This CDR3 is CSALTGHSSSYEQYF. The CDR3 DNA reads TGCAGTGCTCTAACGGGACATTCCTCCTCCTACGAGCAGTACTTC. The chain links TRBV20-1 to TRBJ2-7, with D perhaps TRBD1 (6 bases). Germline V gene lookup returns CDR1 DFQATT and CDR2 SNEGSKA (reference sequence). V lost 5 bases, J lost 0 bases, and 17 bases lay in between. This CDR3 region has 15 residues.

This clonotype was seen a few times. The V and J genes are TRBV10-3 and TRBJ1-2, with D perhaps TRBD1 (5 bases). CDR3 length: 13 residues. The germline gives CDR1 ENHRY, CDR2 SYGVKD. V lost 2 bases and J 4 bases, leaving 8 bases between the germline ends. Here the CDR3 reads CAISEEGSYGYTF. The CDR3 DNA reads as TGTGCCATCAGTGAGGAGGGGAGCTATGGCTACACCTTC.

The chain employs TRBV2 and TRBJ1-5, with D uncertain. V was trimmed by 3 bases and J by 2 bases, leaving 5 bases between them. The CDR3 runs to 13 residues. CDR1 is SNHLY, CDR2 FYNNEI, per germline. Here the CDR3 reads CASSDYRNQPQHF. CDR3 bases: TGTGCCAGCAGTGATTATCGCAATCAGCCCCAGCATTTT.

The chain carries TRBV7-8 and TRBJ2-7; D not resolved. CDR3 length equals 14 residues. Per the germline V gene, CDR1 is SGHVS and CDR2 is FQNEAQ. Trimming removed 5 bases at V and 1 base at J, with 12 bases between. This CDR3 reads CASSQATASYEQYF. In DNA, the CDR3 is TGTGCCAGCAGCCAAGCCACGGCGTCCTACGAGCAGTACTTC.

This chain links TRBV7-9 with TRBJ1-2; D is unresolved. Germline CDR1 SEHNR, CDR2 FQNEAQ (reference sequence). Trimming took off 5 bases at V and 8 bases at J, with 21 bases between the two ends. CDR3 length: 15 amino acids. The CDR3 bases are TGTGCCAGCAGCCAAGATCTAAGCAATCCGGGGGGCTACACCTTC. It translates to CASSQDLSNPGGYTF.